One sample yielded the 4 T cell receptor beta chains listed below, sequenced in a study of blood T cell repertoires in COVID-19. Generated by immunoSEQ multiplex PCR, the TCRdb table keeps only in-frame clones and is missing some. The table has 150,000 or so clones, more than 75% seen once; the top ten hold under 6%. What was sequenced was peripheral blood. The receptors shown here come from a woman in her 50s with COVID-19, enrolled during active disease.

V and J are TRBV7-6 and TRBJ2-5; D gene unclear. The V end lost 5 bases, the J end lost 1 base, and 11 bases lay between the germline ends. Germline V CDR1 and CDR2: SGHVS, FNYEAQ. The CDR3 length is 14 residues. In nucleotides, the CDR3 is TGTGCCAGCAGCCCCACCAACTTCCAAGAGACCCAGTACTTC. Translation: CASSPTNFQETQYF.

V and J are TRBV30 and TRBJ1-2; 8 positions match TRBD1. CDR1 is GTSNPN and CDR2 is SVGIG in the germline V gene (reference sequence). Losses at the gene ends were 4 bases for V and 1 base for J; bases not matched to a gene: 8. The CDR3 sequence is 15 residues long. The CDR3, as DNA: TGTGCCTGGACCTACCAGACAGGGGTTAACTATGGCTACACCTTC. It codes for CAWTYQTGVNYGYTF. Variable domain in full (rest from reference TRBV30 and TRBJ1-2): SQTIHQWPATLVQPVGSPLSLECTVEGTSNPNLYWYRQAAGRGLQLLFYSVGIGQISSEVPQNLSASRPQDRQFILSSKKLLLSDSGFYLCAWTYQTGVNYGYTFGSGTRLTVV.

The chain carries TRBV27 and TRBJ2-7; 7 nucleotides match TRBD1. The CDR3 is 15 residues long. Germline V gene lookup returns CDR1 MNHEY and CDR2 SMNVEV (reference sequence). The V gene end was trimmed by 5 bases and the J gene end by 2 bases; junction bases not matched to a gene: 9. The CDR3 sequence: CASSPGPGGTYEQYF. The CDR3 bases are TGTGCCAGCAGTCCCGGACCAGGGGGAACCTACGAGCAGTACTTC.

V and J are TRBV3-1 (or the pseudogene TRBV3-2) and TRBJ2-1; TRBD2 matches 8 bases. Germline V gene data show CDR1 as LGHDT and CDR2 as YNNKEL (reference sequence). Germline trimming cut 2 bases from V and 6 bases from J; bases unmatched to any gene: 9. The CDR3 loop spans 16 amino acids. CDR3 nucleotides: TGTGCCAGCAGCCAATTGTCCGGGGGGGCCCGCAATGAGCAGTTCTTC. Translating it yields CASSQLSGGARNEQFF.